These 18 T cell receptor beta chains came from one sample sequenced in a study of OX40 agonist ivuxolimab in advanced cancers. Here immunoSEQ multiplex PCR was the method, and the copy in TCRdb shows in-frame clones only, minus some. The sample has approximately 26,000 clones; roughly 85% are singletons. Material: CD4+ or CD8+ T cells sorted from blood, obtained in a trial of the OX40 agonist ivuxolimab. The receptor source for this set is an adult with an advanced solid tumor such as melanoma, head and neck, liver or kidney cancer.

The rearrangement joins TRBV7-9 to TRBJ2-1; D is possibly TRBD1 or TRBD2 (5 bases each). The CDR3 runs to 15 residues. Looked up from germline, CDR1 is SEHNR and CDR2 is FQNEAQ (reference sequence). The V gene lost 5 bases and the J gene lost 5 bases, with 16 bases spanning the gap. The CDR3 protein is CASSPAVGAHNEQFF. The CDR3 nucleotides are TGTGCCAGCAGCCCAGCGGTAGGGGCCCACAATGAGCAGTTCTTC.

The chain joins TRBV10-3 to TRBJ1-4, with 9 nucleotides matching TRBD1. Germline V CDR1 and CDR2: ENHRY, SYGVKD. Trimming took 11 bases from V and 4 from J; bases not matched to a gene: 5. The CDR3 spans 13 residues. The CDR3 spells CAVGTGINEKLFF. The CDR3 DNA reads TGTGCCGTCGGGACAGGGATTAATGAAAAACTGTTTTTT.

This sequence joins TRBV6-1 and TRBJ2-7, with no clear D. Germline CDR1 reads MNHNS; CDR2 reads SASEGT. The CDR3 has 13 amino acids. V lost 8 bases, J lost 2 bases, and 13 bases lay in between. The CDR3 here is CASGDLGPYEQYF. The DNA of the CDR3 is TGTGCCAGCGGGGATCTGGGCCCCTACGAGCAGTACTTC.

V is TRBV7-9 and J is TRBJ2-7, with 7 positions matching TRBD1. Losses at the gene ends were 5 bases for V and 4 bases for J; bases not matched to a gene: 2. CDR3 length equals 12 residues. Germline assignment: CDR1 SEHNR and CDR2 FQNEAQ (reference sequence). The CDR3 spells CASSATGYEQYF. CDR3 nucleotides: TGTGCCAGCAGCGCGACAGGGTACGAGCAGTACTTC.

The V gene is TRBV7-9, the J gene TRBJ2-7; D is unresolved. V was cut by 7 bases and J by 5 bases, with 12 bases left in between. Germline lookup yields CDR1 SEHNR and CDR2 FQNEAQ (reference sequence). CDR3 length equals 12 residues. DNA for the CDR3: TGTGCCAGCACGACCTACTTGAACGAGCAGTACTTC. It translates to CASTTYLNEQYF.

The chain carries TRBV11-2 and TRBJ2-7; D call uncertain. Trimming shortened V by 0 bases and J by 2 bases, and 11 bases separated the two germline ends. CDR3 length: 15 residues. Per germline, CDR1 SGHAT and CDR2 FQNNGV. CDR3 DNA: TGTGCCAGCAGCTTAGAGGGCGGCCGCACCTACGAGCAGTACTTC. Its translation is CASSLEGGRTYEQYF. The full variable domain, in which reference TRBV11-2 and TRBJ2-7 provide the parts outside the CDR3, is EAGVAQSPRYKIIEKRQSVAFWCNPISGHATLYWYQQILGQGPKLLIQFQNNGVVDDSQLPKDRFSAERLKGVDSTLKIQPAKLEDSAVYLCASSLEGGRTYEQYFGPGTRLTVT.

The chain employs TRBV14 and TRBJ1-6; the D is unclear. V dropped 0 bases and J dropped 1 base, with 7 bases sitting between them. In germline, CDR1 is SGHDN, CDR2 FVKESK. The CDR3 has 16 amino acids. This CDR3 reads CASSQERGSYNSPLHF. CDR3 coding DNA: TGTGCCAGCAGCCAAGAACGGGGATCCTATAATTCACCCCTCCACTTT. Variable domain in full (rest from reference TRBV14 and TRBJ1-6): EAGVTQFPSHSVIEKGQTVTLRCDPISGHDNLYWYRRVMGKEIKFLLHFVKESKQDESGMPNNRFLAERTGGTYSTLKVQPAELEDSGVYFCASSQERGSYNSPLHFGNGTRLTVT.

The rearrangement links TRBV13 to TRBJ1-1, with 7 bases matching TRBD1. V was pared by 4 bases and J by 4 bases, with 9 bases of the junction left unmatched. The CDR3 covers 15 residues. Germline CDR1 and CDR2: PRHDT and FYEKMQ (reference sequence). In nucleotides, the CDR3 is TGTGCCAGCAGCTCCAGGGGGAGTCCAGGCACTGAAGCTTTCTTT. Its protein product is CASSSRGSPGTEAFF. Full variable domain (rest looked up from reference TRBV13 and TRBJ1-1): AAGVIQSPRHLIKEKRETATLKCYPIPRHDTVYWYQQGPGQDPQFLISFYEKMQSDKGSIPDRFSAQQFSDYHSELNMSSLELGDSALYFCASSSRGSPGTEAFFGQGTRLTVV.

CDR3 DNA sequence: TGTGCCAGCAGCTTAGATGGCGGGAGGACCAATGAGCAGTTCTTC. Its protein is CASSLDGGRTNEQFF. The V gene is TRBV7-6, the J gene TRBJ2-1; 8 bases match TRBD2. The CDR3 sequence is 15 residues long. Germline CDR1 and CDR2: SGHVS and FNYEAQ. V dropped 1 base and J dropped 6; count of bases not matched to a gene: 5.

J is TRBJ2-1 and V is TRBV19, with 7 nucleotides matching TRBD2. Germline V gives CDR1 LNHDA, CDR2 SQIVND (reference sequence). The CDR3 length is 15 residues. V lost 5 bases, J lost 5 bases, and 9 bases stayed unmatched. Here the CDR3 reads CASSVSGNINNEQFF. The CDR3 DNA reads TGTGCCAGTAGTGTCAGCGGGAATATTAACAATGAGCAGTTCTTC. Drawing the rest from reference TRBV19 and TRBJ2-1, the complete variable domain is DGGITQSPKYLFRKEGQNVTLSCEQNLNHDAMYWYRQDPGQGLRLIYYSQIVNDFQKGDIAEGYSVSREKKESFPLTVTSAQKNPTAFYLCASSVSGNINNEQFFGPGTRLTVL.

This clone appeared a single time. The rearrangement links TRBV11-3 to TRBJ2-1, with TRBD1 as a possible D gene (6 bases). Germline loops: CDR1 SGHNT, CDR2 YENEEA. Trimming removed 1 base at V and 6 bases at J, with 16 bases between. The CDR3 sequence is 16 residues long. The CDR3 region is CASSLGQGTYRNEQFF. Written as DNA, the CDR3 is TGTGCCAGCAGCTTAGGTCAGGGGACATACCGCAATGAGCAGTTCTTC.

The rearrangement uses TRBV4-1 and TRBJ2-7; 8 nucleotides match TRBD2. The V gene end was trimmed by 0 bases and the J gene end by 0 bases; junction bases not matched to a gene: 7. Germline CDR1 and CDR2: MGHRA and YSYEKL. The CDR3 loop spans 17 amino acids. The CDR3 DNA reads as TGCGCCAGCAGCCAAGATGAACTAGCGGAGAGCTCCTACGAGCAGTACTTC. Its translation: CASSQDELAESSYEQYF.

The sample holds a few counts of this clone. The V call is TRBV19, the J call TRBJ1-1; D is unresolved. The V and J ends lost 1 base and 3 bases respectively, with 6 bases between them. CDR1 and CDR2 from the germline V gene are LNHDA and SQIVND (reference sequence). The CDR3 extends over 13 amino acids. The CDR3 DNA reads TGTGCCAGTAGTATAGGGCGAGACACTGAAGCTTTCTTT. This translates into CASSIGRDTEAFF.

V usage is TRBV7-6 and J usage is TRBJ1-4, with no clear D. Between the trimmed V and J ends, which lost 1 base and 4 bases, there was a span of 10 bases. Germline CDR1 reads SGHVS; CDR2 reads FNYEAQ. CDR3 length equals 15 residues. This CDR3 is CASSLELFFNEKLFF. The CDR3 DNA sequence: TGTGCCAGCAGCTTAGAACTCTTTTTTAATGAAAAACTGTTTTTT.

The CDR3 nucleotides read TGTGCCAGCAGCTTTCCTTTTAGCGGGGGTGACCTCGGTGAGCAGTTCTTC. Protein sequence: CASSFPFSGGDLGEQFF. This rearrangement joins TRBV7-9 to TRBJ2-1; 9 bases are a match to TRBD2. V dropped 3 bases and J dropped 9; count of bases not matched to a gene: 15. CDR1 is SEHNR, CDR2 FQNEAQ, per germline (reference sequence). The CDR3 contains 17 residues.

The genes are TRBV7-9 and TRBJ2-4; tentative D call: TRBD2 (7 bases). V was cut by 1 base and J by 8 bases, with 15 bases left in between. The CDR3 is 15 residues long. Looked up from germline, CDR1 is SEHNR and CDR2 is FQNEAQ (reference sequence). In DNA form, the CDR3 reads TGTGCCAGCAGCTTAGGGGCGGGGGCGAGTGACATTCAGTACTTC. Translated: CASSLGAGASDIQYF.

The chain has TRBV1 and TRBJ2-3; the DNA was not compared with TRBD2, the D call given in the table. TRBV1 is reported as a pseudogene. The CDR3 has 17 residues. In DNA, the CDR3 is TGCGCCAGCAGCCAAGATCGCTACGGGGGGCCCTCAGATACGCAGTATTTT. Protein product: CASSQDRYGGPSDTQYF.

The chain couples TRBV29-1 to TRBJ1-2; TRBD1 might be the D (6 bases). The CDR3 runs to 13 residues. Trimming stripped 4 bases from V and 0 bases from J, with 9 bases between. Germline V gives CDR1 SQVTM, CDR2 ANQGSEA. This CDR3 reads CSVGDKPNYGYTF. The CDR3 coding sequence is TGCAGCGTTGGGGACAAACCTAACTATGGCTACACCTTC.